These T cell receptor beta chains were read from a single sample in a study of shared clonotypes between healthy human individuals. Assay used: immunoSEQ multiplex PCR; TCRdb lists only in-frame clones, some missing. Found here are approximately 590,000 clones, 95% to 96% of them singletons; the top ten hold roughly 0.1%. Sequencing was carried out using naive CD8+ T cells sorted from blood. The receptor source for this set is a woman younger than 45 in good health. CDR3s include the opening cysteine and the closing phenylalanine or tryptophan. A D gene is named only where the DNA matches it firmly. Clone size, where shown, is once, few, many, or a class for clones that have expanded.

clone_size: once
d_call: -
j_call: TRBJ1-2
v_call: TRBV7-9
cdr3_nt: TGTGCCAGCACCCAGGGATCCAACATCGACTATGGCTACACCTTC
cdr3_aa: CASTQGSNIDYGYTF

clone_size: -
d_call: TRBD2
j_call: TRBJ2-3
v_call: TRBV5-4
cdr3_nt: TGTGCCAGCACCCAGGGAGGGTCAGATACGCAGTATTTT
cdr3_aa: CASTQGGSDTQYF

clone_size: -
d_call: -
j_call: TRBJ2-3
v_call: TRBV27
cdr3_nt: TGTGCCAGCAGTTTAGGGGGGAGTATAGATACGCAGTATTTT
cdr3_aa: CASSLGGSIDTQYF

clone_size: -
d_call: TRBD2
j_call: TRBJ2-7
v_call: TRBV13
cdr3_nt: TGTGCCAGCAGCTTATCCTACCGTCCTCCTAGCGGGACGTACGAGCAGTACTTC
cdr3_aa: CASSLSYRPPSGTYEQYF

clone_size: -
d_call: TRBD2
j_call: TRBJ2-1
v_call: TRBV7-2
cdr3_nt: TGTGCCAGCAGCTTATTTTGGGGACTAGCGAGCAATGAGCAGTTCTTC
cdr3_aa: CASSLFWGLASNEQFF

clone_size: -
d_call: TRBD2
j_call: TRBJ2-1
v_call: TRBV2
cdr3_nt: TGTGCCAGCAGTGAATCGGAACTAGCGGGCAATGAGCAGTTCTTC
cdr3_aa: CASSESELAGNEQFF

clone_size: -
d_call: TRBD2
j_call: TRBJ2-7
v_call: TRBV28
cdr3_nt: TGTGCCAGCAGTTTATCGGGGGGCGAGCAGTACTTC
cdr3_aa: CASSLSGGEQYF

clone_size: -
d_call: -
j_call: TRBJ2-2
v_call: TRBV13
cdr3_nt: TGTGCCAGCAGCTTAGTTGGCACCGGGGAGCTGTTTTTT
cdr3_aa: CASSLVGTGELFF

clone_size: -
d_call: -
j_call: TRBJ1-4
v_call: TRBV5-6
cdr3_nt: TGTGCCAGCAGCTTTCGGGAAAAACTGTTTTTT
cdr3_aa: CASSFREKLFF

clone_size: -
d_call: TRBD2
j_call: TRBJ2-5
v_call: TRBV5-4
cdr3_nt: TGTGCCAGCAGCTTGGGGGTATGGGTAACTAGCGTTCAAGAGACCCAGTACTTC
cdr3_aa: CASSLGVWVTSVQETQYF

clone_size: -
d_call: -
j_call: TRBJ2-7
v_call: TRBV7-6
cdr3_nt: TGTGCCAGCAGCTACGACGGGGGTCTTATCGACGAGCAGTACTTC
cdr3_aa: CASSYDGGLIDEQYF

clone_size: -
d_call: -
j_call: TRBJ2-1
v_call: TRBV19
cdr3_nt: TGTGCCAGTAGTGCGGGACTTGGTGAGCAGTTCTTC
cdr3_aa: CASSAGLGEQFF

clone_size: -
d_call: -
j_call: TRBJ2-7
v_call: TRBV30
cdr3_nt: TGTGCCTGGAACCCCCCGGCAGACGAGCAGTACTTC
cdr3_aa: CAWNPPADEQYF

clone_size: -
d_call: -
j_call: TRBJ1-2
v_call: TRBV5-6
cdr3_nt: TGTGCCAGCAGCTTCTCGACAGCTAACTATGGCTACACCTTC
cdr3_aa: CASSFSTANYGYTF

clone_size: -
d_call: TRBD1
j_call: TRBJ2-7
v_call: TRBV28
cdr3_nt: TGTGCCAGCAGGTTCCGGGACAGGTCCCACGAGCAGTACTTC
cdr3_aa: CASRFRDRSHEQYF

clone_size: -
d_call: TRBD2
j_call: TRBJ2-1
v_call: TRBV2
cdr3_nt: TGTGCCAGCAGTGATTCGTCTAGCGGGAAATTTAAGAATGAGCAGTTCTTC
cdr3_aa: CASSDSSSGKFKNEQFF

clone_size: -
d_call: -
j_call: TRBJ2-5
v_call: TRBV5-4
cdr3_nt: TGTGCCAGCAGCTTGGAAGCGTGGGAGACCCAGTACTTC
cdr3_aa: CASSLEAWETQYF

clone_size: -
d_call: TRBD2
j_call: TRBJ2-5
v_call: TRBV7-9
cdr3_nt: TGTGCCAGCACCATGGGACTAGCGGGAGAAGAGACCCAGTACTTC
cdr3_aa: CASTMGLAGEETQYF

clone_size: -
d_call: -
j_call: TRBJ1-1
v_call: TRBV11-1
cdr3_nt: TGTGCCAGCAGCTTAGGGGGTGAGGACTCATTGAACACTGAAGCTTTCTTT
cdr3_aa: CASSLGGEDSLNTEAFF

clone_size: -
d_call: -
j_call: TRBJ2-7
v_call: TRBV14
cdr3_nt: TGTGCCAGCAGCCAAGGGTACGAGCAGTACTTC
cdr3_aa: CASSQGYEQYF

clone_size: -
d_call: -
j_call: TRBJ2-7
v_call: TRBV29-1
cdr3_nt: TGCAGCGCCACCGACAGTACCTACGAGCAGTACTTC
cdr3_aa: CSATDSTYEQYF

clone_size: -
d_call: TRBD2
j_call: TRBJ2-1
v_call: TRBV5-1
cdr3_nt: TGCGCCAGCAGCTTGGAGGGGACTAGCGGAACCTACAATGAGCAGTTCTTC
cdr3_aa: CASSLEGTSGTYNEQFF

clone_size: -
d_call: -
j_call: TRBJ2-7
v_call: TRBV29-1
cdr3_nt: TGCAGCGTTGAATCAGGGATTACCTACGAGCAGTACTTC
cdr3_aa: CSVESGITYEQYF

clone_size: -
d_call: TRBD2
j_call: TRBJ2-7
v_call: TRBV9
cdr3_nt: TGTGCCAGCAGCGTAGAAGGGGCTAGCGGGAGATACGAGCAGTACTTC
cdr3_aa: CASSVEGASGRYEQYF

clone_size: once
d_call: -
j_call: TRBJ1-2
v_call: TRBV6-5
cdr3_nt: TGTGCCAGCAGGACGTGGGGCTATGGCTACACCTTC
cdr3_aa: CASRTWGYGYTF

clone_size: -
d_call: TRBD2
j_call: TRBJ2-1
v_call: TRBV4-1
cdr3_nt: TGCGCCAGCAGCATTAGCGGGAGTTTCTACAATGAGCAGTTCTTC
cdr3_aa: CASSISGSFYNEQFF

clone_size: -
d_call: TRBD2
j_call: TRBJ2-5
v_call: TRBV2
cdr3_nt: TGTGCCAGCAGTGACATCGAGCGGGGGGCCCAAGAGACCCAGTACTTC
cdr3_aa: CASSDIERGAQETQYF

clone_size: -
d_call: TRBD2
j_call: TRBJ2-7
v_call: TRBV6-5
cdr3_nt: TGTGCCAGCAGACCCGGACTAGCGGGAGCGTACGAGCAGTACTTC
cdr3_aa: CASRPGLAGAYEQYF

clone_size: -
d_call: -
j_call: TRBJ2-1
v_call: TRBV19
cdr3_nt: TGTGCCAGTAGTATGATAAACAATGAGCGGTTCTTC
cdr3_aa: CASSMINNERFF

clone_size: -
d_call: -
j_call: TRBJ2-7
v_call: TRBV27
cdr3_nt: TGTGCCAGCAGTTCCTGGGGGGGCTGGGAGCAGTACTTC
cdr3_aa: CASSSWGGWEQYF

clone_size: -
d_call: TRBD1
j_call: TRBJ2-7
v_call: TRBV5-1
cdr3_nt: TGCGCCAGTAGACAGGGCGTAATAGGTATTACTTCGTACGAGCAGTACTTC
cdr3_aa: CASRQGVIGITSYEQYF

clone_size: -
d_call: -
j_call: TRBJ2-3
v_call: TRBV7-9
cdr3_nt: TGTGCCAGCAGCTTATGGAGCGGGGATACGCAGTATTTT
cdr3_aa: CASSLWSGDTQYF

clone_size: -
d_call: -
j_call: TRBJ1-2
v_call: TRBV28
cdr3_nt: TGTGCCAGCAGTTGGCGGAGAGGCGGAAACTATGGCTACACCTTC
cdr3_aa: CASSWRRGGNYGYTF

clone_size: -
d_call: -
j_call: TRBJ2-4
v_call: TRBV6-5
cdr3_nt: TGTGCCAGCAGTTACTCGGGGGAGCTAGACATTCAGTACTTC
cdr3_aa: CASSYSGELDIQYF

clone_size: -
d_call: TRBD1
j_call: TRBJ2-7
v_call: TRBV7-2
cdr3_nt: TGTGCCAGCAGCCCGATGGGACAGGGGGCCTACGAGCAGTACTTC
cdr3_aa: CASSPMGQGAYEQYF

clone_size: -
d_call: TRBD2
j_call: TRBJ2-1
v_call: TRBV11-2
cdr3_nt: TGTGCCAGCAGACGTATAGCGGGGCTATACAATGAGCAGTTCTTC
cdr3_aa: CASRRIAGLYNEQFF

clone_size: -
d_call: -
j_call: TRBJ1-5
v_call: TRBV27
cdr3_nt: TGTGCCAGCAGTAGGGGGGGTAGCAATCAGCCCCAGCATTTT
cdr3_aa: CASSRGGSNQPQHF

clone_size: -
d_call: -
j_call: TRBJ1-1
v_call: TRBV5-4
cdr3_nt: TGTGCCGCCGGAGGGACGGGTACTGAAGCTTTCTTT
cdr3_aa: CAAGGTGTEAFF

clone_size: once
d_call: -
j_call: TRBJ1-1
v_call: TRBV19
cdr3_nt: TGTGCCAGTAGTATTACCCCGAACACTGAAGCTTTCTTT
cdr3_aa: CASSITPNTEAFF

clone_size: -
d_call: TRBD2
j_call: TRBJ2-7
v_call: TRBV4-1
cdr3_nt: TGCGCCAGCAGCCCGAGGACTAGCGGGAGGGCGGGTTACGAGCAGTACTTC
cdr3_aa: CASSPRTSGRAGYEQYF

clone_size: -
d_call: TRBD1
j_call: TRBJ1-4
v_call: TRBV28
cdr3_nt: TGTGCCAGCAGTGTGACCAGGGGGCAAAATGAAAAACTGTTTTTT
cdr3_aa: CASSVTRGQNEKLFF

clone_size: once
d_call: TRBD2
j_call: TRBJ2-1
v_call: TRBV19
cdr3_nt: TGTGCCAGCGGAACCGGGACTAATTACAATGAGCAGTTCTTC
cdr3_aa: CASGTGTNYNEQFF

clone_size: -
d_call: TRBD2
j_call: TRBJ2-7
v_call: TRBV2
cdr3_nt: TGTGCCAGCAGTGAAGCTCCTGCGGGAGCGTACGAGCAGTACTTC
cdr3_aa: CASSEAPAGAYEQYF

clone_size: -
d_call: -
j_call: TRBJ2-4
v_call: TRBV14
cdr3_nt: TGTGCCAGCAGCCAAGTTTCCCCTTGGAACATTCAGTACTTC
cdr3_aa: CASSQVSPWNIQYF

clone_size: -
d_call: -
j_call: TRBJ2-3
v_call: TRBV4-1
cdr3_nt: TGCGCCAGCAGCCAAGTCGGGGATACGCAGTATTTT
cdr3_aa: CASSQVGDTQYF